This T cell receptor (beta chain) was profiled in a study of OX40 agonist ivuxolimab in advanced cancers. Study summary: Partial responses were observed in three patients, of whom one had hepatocellular carcinoma and two had cutaneous melanoma. Study-wide results and caveats: Antigen specificity was not determined for the expanded peripheral T cells. There were, on average, more expanded clones in CD8+ T cells than in CD4+.

Method: immunoSEQ multiplex PCR; TCRdb's copy keeps in-frame clones and lacks some. Among about 67,000 clones listed, about 84% were seen once. With regard to this clone: What it recognizes is unknown.

V lost 5 bases to trimming and J lost 0 bases, with 17 bases between them. Germline-derived CDR1 and CDR2 are SEHNR and FQNEAQ (reference sequence). This CDR3 has 17 amino acids. The sequence came from an adult with an advanced solid tumor such as melanoma, head and neck, liver or kidney cancer. The source material was CD4+ or CD8+ T cells sorted from blood, sampled in a trial of the OX40 agonist ivuxolimab. This chain connects TRBV7-9 to TRBJ2-1; a weak D match, TRBD2 (5 bases). The CDR3 region is CASSPDILGSSYNEQFF. Here the CDR3 DNA reads TGTGCCAGCAGCCCAGACATTCTGGGGAGCTCCTACAATGAGCAGTTCTTC. Filled out from reference TRBV7-9 and TRBJ2-1, the complete variable domain reads DTGVSQNPRHKITKRGQNVTFRCDPISEHNRLYWYRQTLGQGPEFLTYFQNEAQLEKSRLLSDRFSAERPKGSFSTLEIQRTEQGDSAMYLCASSPDILGSSYNEQFFGPGTRLTVL.